This T cell receptor (beta chain) was captured in a study of OX40 agonist ivuxolimab in advanced cancers. This CDR3 is 14 amino acids long. V dropped 3 bases and J dropped 7 bases, with 13 bases sitting between them. Germline V gene lookup returns CDR1 MGHRA and CDR2 YSYEKL. The table came from immunoSEQ multiplex PCR; TCRdb's copy has only in-frame clones and leaves some out. The sample has 55,000 to 80,000 clones; approximately 89% are singletons. The sequencing used CD4+ or CD8+ T cells sorted from blood, collected in a trial of the OX40 agonist ivuxolimab. The rearrangement links TRBV4-1 to TRBJ1-5; D uncertain. The clonotype was recovered from an adult with an advanced solid tumor such as melanoma, head and neck, liver or kidney cancer. The CDR3 protein is CASSQGRRSQPQHF. CDR3 bases: TGCGCCAGCAGCCAGGGGAGGAGGAGCCAGCCCCAGCATTTT.